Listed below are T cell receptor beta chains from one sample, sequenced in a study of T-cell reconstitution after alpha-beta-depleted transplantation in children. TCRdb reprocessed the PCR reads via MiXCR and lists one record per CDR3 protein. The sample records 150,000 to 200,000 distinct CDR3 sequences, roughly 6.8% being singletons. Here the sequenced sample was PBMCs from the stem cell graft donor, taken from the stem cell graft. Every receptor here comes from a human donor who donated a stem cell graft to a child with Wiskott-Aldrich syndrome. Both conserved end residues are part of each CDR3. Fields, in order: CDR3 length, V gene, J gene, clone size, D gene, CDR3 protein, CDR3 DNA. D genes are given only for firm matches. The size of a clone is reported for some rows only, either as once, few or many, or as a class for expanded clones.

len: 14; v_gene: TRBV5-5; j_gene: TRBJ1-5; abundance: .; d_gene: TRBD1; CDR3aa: CASSVRQGDQPQHF; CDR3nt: TGTGCCAGCAGCGTACGACAGGGAGATCAGCCCCAGCATTTT
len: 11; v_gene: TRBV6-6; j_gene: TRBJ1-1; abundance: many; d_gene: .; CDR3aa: CASRLRTEAFF; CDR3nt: TGTGCCAGCAGGCTGAGAACTGAAGCTTTCTTT
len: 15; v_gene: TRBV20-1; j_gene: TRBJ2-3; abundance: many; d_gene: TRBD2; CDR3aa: CSPRLAVKSTDTQYF; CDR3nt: TGCAGTCCCAGACTAGCGGTAAAAAGCACAGATACGCAGTATTTT
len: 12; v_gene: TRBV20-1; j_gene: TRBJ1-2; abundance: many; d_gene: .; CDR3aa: CSARARGFGYTF; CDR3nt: TGCAGTGCTAGGGCCAGGGGATTCGGCTACACCTTC
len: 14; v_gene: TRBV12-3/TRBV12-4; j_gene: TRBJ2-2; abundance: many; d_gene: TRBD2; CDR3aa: CASIERGATGELFF; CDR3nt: TGTGCCAGCATAGAGCGGGGGGCCACCGGGGAGCTGTTTTTT
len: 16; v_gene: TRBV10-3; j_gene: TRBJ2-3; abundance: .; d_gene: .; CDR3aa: CAISKNFGVETDTQYF; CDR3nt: TGTGCCATCAGTAAAAATTTCGGCGTAGAGACAGATACGCAGTATTTT
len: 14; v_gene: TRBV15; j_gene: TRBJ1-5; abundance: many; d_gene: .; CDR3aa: CATSRERGNQPQHF; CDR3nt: TGTGCCACCAGCAGAGAAAGGGGGAATCAGCCCCAGCATTTT
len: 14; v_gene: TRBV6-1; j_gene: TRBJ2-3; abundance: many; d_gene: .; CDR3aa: CATRQMRSPDTQYF; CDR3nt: TGTGCCACCCGACAGATGAGGTCCCCAGATACGCAGTATTTT
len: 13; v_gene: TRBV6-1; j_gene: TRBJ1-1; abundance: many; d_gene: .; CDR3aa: CATWRGRDTEAFF; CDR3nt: TGTGCCACCTGGCGGGGCAGGGACACTGAAGCTTTCTTT
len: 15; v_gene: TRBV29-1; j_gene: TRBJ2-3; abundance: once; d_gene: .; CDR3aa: CSVEWGQVRTDTQYF; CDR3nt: TGCAGCGTTGAATGGGGGCAAGTTAGGACAGATACGCAGTATTTT
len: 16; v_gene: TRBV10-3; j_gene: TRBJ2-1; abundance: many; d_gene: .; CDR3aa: CAISEYERVGSHGQFF; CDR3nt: TGTGCCATCAGTGAATATGAGCGGGTCGGGAGCCACGGACAGTTCTTC
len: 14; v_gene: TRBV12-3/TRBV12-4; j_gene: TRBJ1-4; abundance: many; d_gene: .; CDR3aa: CASSTGSWDEKLFF; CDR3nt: TGTGCCAGCAGTACCGGGTCATGGGATGAAAAACTGTTTTTT
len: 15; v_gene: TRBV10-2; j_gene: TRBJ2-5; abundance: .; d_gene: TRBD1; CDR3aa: CASRPGTGGRETQYF; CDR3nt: TGCGCCAGCAGGCCAGGGACAGGGGGTCGAGAGACCCAGTACTTC
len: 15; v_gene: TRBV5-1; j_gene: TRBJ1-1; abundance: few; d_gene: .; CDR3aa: CASSVDTLGNTEAFF; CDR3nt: TGCGCCAGCAGCGTTGACACCCTGGGGAACACTGAAGCTTTCTTT
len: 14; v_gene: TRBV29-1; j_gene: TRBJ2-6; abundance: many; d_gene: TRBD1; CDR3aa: CSVLTGRGANVLTF; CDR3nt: TGCAGCGTTTTGACAGGGAGAGGGGCCAACGTCCTGACTTTC
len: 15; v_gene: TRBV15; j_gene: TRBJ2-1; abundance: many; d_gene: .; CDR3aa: CATSRDAQHGRSQFF; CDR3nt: TGTGCCACCAGCAGAGATGCACAGCATGGGAGGTCGCAGTTCTTC
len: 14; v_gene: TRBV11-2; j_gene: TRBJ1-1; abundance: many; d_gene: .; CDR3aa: CASSLGVRATEAFF; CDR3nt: TGTGCCAGCAGCTTAGGGGTACGGGCCACTGAAGCTTTCTTT
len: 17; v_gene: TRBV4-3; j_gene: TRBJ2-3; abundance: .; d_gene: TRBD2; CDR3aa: CASSHAWAGGSRDTQYF; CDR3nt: TGCGCCAGCAGCCACGCCTGGGCGGGCGGGAGCAGAGATACGCAGTATTTT
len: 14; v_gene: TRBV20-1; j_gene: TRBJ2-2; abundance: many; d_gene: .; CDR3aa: CSARGGRGAGELFF; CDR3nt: TGCAGTGCTAGGGGGGGCAGGGGGGCCGGGGAGCTGTTTTTT
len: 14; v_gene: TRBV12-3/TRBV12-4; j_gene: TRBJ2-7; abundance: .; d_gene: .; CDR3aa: CASNVAGSSYEQYF; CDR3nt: TGTGCCAGCAATGTGGCCGGGTCTTCCTACGAGCAGTACTTC
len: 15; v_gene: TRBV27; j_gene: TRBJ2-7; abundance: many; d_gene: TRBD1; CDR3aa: CASSSTGAGDYEQYF; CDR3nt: TGTGCCAGCAGTTCGACAGGGGCAGGAGACTACGAGCAGTACTTC
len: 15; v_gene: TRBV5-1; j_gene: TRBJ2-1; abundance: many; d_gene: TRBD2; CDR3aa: CASSLAGLAYNEQFF; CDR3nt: TGCGCCAGCAGCTTGGCGGGACTAGCGTACAATGAGCAGTTCTTC
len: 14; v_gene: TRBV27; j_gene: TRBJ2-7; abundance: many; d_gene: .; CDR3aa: CASGYTGLPYEQYF; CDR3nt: TGTGCCAGCGGGTACACGGGGCTACCATACGAGCAGTACTTC
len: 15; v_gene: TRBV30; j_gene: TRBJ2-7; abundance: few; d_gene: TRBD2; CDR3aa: CAWSAGTSETYEQYF; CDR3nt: TGTGCCTGGAGCGCCGGGACTAGCGAGACCTACGAGCAGTACTTC
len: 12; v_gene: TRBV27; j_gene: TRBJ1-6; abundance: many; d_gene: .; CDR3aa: CASSHRDSPLHF; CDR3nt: TGTGCCAGCTCTCACAGGGATTCACCCCTCCACTTT
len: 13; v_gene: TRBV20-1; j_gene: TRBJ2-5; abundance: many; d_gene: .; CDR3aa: CSATTVAQETQYF; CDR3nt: TGCAGTGCTACGACAGTTGCGCAAGAGACCCAGTACTTC
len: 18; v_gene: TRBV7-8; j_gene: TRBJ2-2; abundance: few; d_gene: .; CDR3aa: CASSYARGPGSNTGELFF; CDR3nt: TGTGCCAGCAGCTATGCGAGAGGGCCTGGATCGAACACCGGGGAGCTGTTTTTT
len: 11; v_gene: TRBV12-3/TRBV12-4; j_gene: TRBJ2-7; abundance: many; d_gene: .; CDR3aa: CASSASYEQYF; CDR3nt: TGTGCCAGCAGCGCTTCCTACGAGCAGTACTTC
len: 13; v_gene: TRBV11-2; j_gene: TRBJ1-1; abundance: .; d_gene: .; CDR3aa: CASSLAPRTEAFF; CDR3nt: TGTGCCAGCAGCTTAGCCCCGCGGACTGAAGCTTTCTTT
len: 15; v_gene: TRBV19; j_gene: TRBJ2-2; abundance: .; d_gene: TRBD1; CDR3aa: CASSIADRDTGELFF; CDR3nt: TGTGCCAGTAGTATAGCGGACAGGGACACCGGGGAGCTGTTTTTT
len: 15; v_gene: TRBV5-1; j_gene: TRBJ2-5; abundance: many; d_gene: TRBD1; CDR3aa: CASSLEGQMQETQYF; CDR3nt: TGCGCCAGCAGCTTGGAGGGACAGATGCAAGAGACCCAGTACTTC
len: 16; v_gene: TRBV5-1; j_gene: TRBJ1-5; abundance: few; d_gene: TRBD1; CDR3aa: CASSFGDAGGDQPQHF; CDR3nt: TGCGCCAGCAGCTTCGGCGACGCAGGGGGAGATCAGCCCCAGCATTTT
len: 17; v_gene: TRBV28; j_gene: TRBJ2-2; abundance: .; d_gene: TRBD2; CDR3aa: CASSSPAGVTNTGELFF; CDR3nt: TGTGCCAGCAGTTCTCCAGCGGGGGTTACGAACACCGGGGAGCTGTTTTTT
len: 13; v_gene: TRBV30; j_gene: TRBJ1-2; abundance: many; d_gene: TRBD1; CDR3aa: CAWNKGALDGYTF; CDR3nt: TGTGCCTGGAATAAGGGGGCATTGGACGGCTACACCTTC
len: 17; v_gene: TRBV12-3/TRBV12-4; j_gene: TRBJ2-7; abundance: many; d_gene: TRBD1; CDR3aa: CASRRGQGLLPDYEQYF; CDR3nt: TGTGCCAGCAGGAGAGGACAGGGCTTGCTCCCCGACTACGAGCAGTACTTC
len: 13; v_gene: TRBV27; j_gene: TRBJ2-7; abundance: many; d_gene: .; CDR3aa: CASSPGPFYEQYF; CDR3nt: TGTGCCAGCAGCCCGGGACCCTTCTACGAGCAGTACTTC
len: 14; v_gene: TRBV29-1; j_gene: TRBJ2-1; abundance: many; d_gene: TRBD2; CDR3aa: CSGETSGSWGEQFF; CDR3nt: TGCAGCGGGGAAACTAGCGGGAGTTGGGGAGAGCAGTTCTTC
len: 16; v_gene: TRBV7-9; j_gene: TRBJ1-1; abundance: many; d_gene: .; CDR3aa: CASSPTLDRWNTEAFF; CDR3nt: TGTGCCAGCAGCCCTACCCTCGACAGGTGGAACACTGAAGCTTTCTTT
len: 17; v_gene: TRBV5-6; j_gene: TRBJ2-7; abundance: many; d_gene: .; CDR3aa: CASSLGDRRLVPYEQYF; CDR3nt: TGTGCCAGCAGCTTAGGGGACCGGAGACTAGTTCCTTACGAGCAGTACTTC
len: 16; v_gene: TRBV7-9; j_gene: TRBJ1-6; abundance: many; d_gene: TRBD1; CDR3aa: CASTRDPGQGRSPLHF; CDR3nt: TGTGCCAGCACCCGAGATCCGGGACAGGGCCGTTCACCCCTCCACTTT